Included here is one T cell receptor (beta chain) sequence, with context. The data originate from a study of control samples from healthy donors and cancer patients. The table came from immunoSEQ multiplex PCR; TCRdb's copy has only in-frame clones and leaves some out. Of some 140,000 clones listed, just under 95% are singletons. V lost 5 bases and J lost 2, with 9 bases in between. CDR1 and CDR2 (germline): SGHAT, FQNNGV. CDR3 size: 13 residues. The chain joins TRBV11-2 to TRBJ2-5; perhaps TRBD1 as D (6 bases). Sequencing was done on a sample of PBMCs. This TCR was sampled from a man between 60 and 75 years old with colorectal cancer. In DNA form, the CDR3 reads TGTGCCAGCAGCACAGGGTTTCAAGAGACCCAGTACTTC. It is translated as CASSTGFQETQYF.